Sequencing of this TCR beta chain was carried out in a study of blood T cell repertoires in COVID-19. Whole-study context: PBMCs, B-cell-depleted T cells, or T cells were the source of the cDNA or gDNA that made up the material.

As handled by the study authors: Nucleated cell number was recorded as an estimate derived from reference gene primer amplification. Only in-frame clones appear in the TCRdb table, and some are missing; sequencing was by immunoSEQ multiplex PCR. The V and J calls and clone size come from that table; D and trimming were worked out from the DNA. Of 220,000 or so clones in the sample, around 80% were seen once. This clone showed up just once. The V end was cut by 8 bases, the J end by 4 bases, with 11 bases between. CDR1 and CDR2 from the germline V gene are SGHVS and FQNEAQ. The CDR3 has 12 amino acids.

Sequenced material: peripheral blood. The V and J genes are TRBV7-8 and TRBJ2-5; D is perhaps TRBD1 (5 bases). This receptor was identified in a woman in her 70s with acute or convalescent COVID-19. CDR3 bases: TGTGCCAGCCGGCAGGGCACAGAGACCCAGTACTTC. This translates into CASRQGTETQYF.